The rows below give T cell receptor beta chains drawn from one sample of a study of blood T cell repertoires in COVID-19. Sequencing used immunoSEQ multiplex PCR; TCRdb keeps in-frame clones, though not all of them. The repertoire holds about 250,000 clones, 85% to 90% seen once, with about 2.2% in the top ten. Sequencing used PBMCs or T cells enriched from blood (not recorded which). Every receptor here comes from a woman between 18 and 29 years old who had recovered from COVID-19. Both conserved end residues are part of each CDR3. D genes are given only for firm matches. Expanded clones get a size class; other rows say once, few or many, or leave the size out.

j_call: TRBJ2-1; clone_size: once; v_call: TRBV13; cdr3_length: 21; d_call: NA; cdr3_aa: CASRSGGRGHTPQSSYNEQFF; cdr3_nt: TGTGCCAGCCGGTCCGGTGGGCGGGGCCATACCCCCCAAAGCTCCTACAATGAGCAGTTCTTC
j_call: TRBJ2-1; clone_size: few; v_call: TRBV19; cdr3_length: 15; d_call: TRBD1; cdr3_aa: CASTLGTGVGDEQFF; cdr3_nt: TGTGCCAGTACCCTAGGGACAGGGGTGGGCGATGAGCAGTTCTTC
j_call: TRBJ1-2; clone_size: NA; v_call: TRBV28; cdr3_length: 15; d_call: NA; cdr3_aa: CASSLSKYLPYGYTF; cdr3_nt: TGTGCCAGCAGTTTGTCTAAGTACCTCCCTTATGGCTACACCTTC
j_call: TRBJ2-3; clone_size: NA; v_call: TRBV5-8; cdr3_length: 15; d_call: NA; cdr3_aa: CASSLAAGIFDTQYF; cdr3_nt: TGTGCCAGCAGCTTGGCCGCAGGGATATTTGATACGCAGTATTTT
j_call: TRBJ2-1; clone_size: NA; v_call: TRBV30; cdr3_length: 15; d_call: TRBD1; cdr3_aa: CAWSPGQGARNEQFF; cdr3_nt: TGTGCCTGGAGCCCGGGACAGGGGGCGCGCAATGAGCAGTTCTTC
j_call: TRBJ1-4; clone_size: NA; v_call: TRBV18; cdr3_length: 15; d_call: NA; cdr3_aa: CASSPPGAVGEKLFF; cdr3_nt: TGTGCCAGCTCACCACCAGGGGCGGTGGGCGAAAAACTGTTTTTT
j_call: TRBJ1-4; clone_size: NA; v_call: TRBV19; cdr3_length: 14; d_call: NA; cdr3_aa: CASSIGRVNEKLFF; cdr3_nt: TGTGCCAGTAGTATTGGCAGGGTTAATGAAAAACTGTTTTTT
j_call: TRBJ2-1; clone_size: NA; v_call: TRBV11-2; cdr3_length: 16; d_call: NA; cdr3_aa: CASSLVLSGSYNEQFF; cdr3_nt: TGTGCCAGCAGCTTAGTCCTTAGCGGCTCCTACAATGAGCAGTTCTTC
j_call: TRBJ1-1; clone_size: few; v_call: TRBV5-1; cdr3_length: 16; d_call: NA; cdr3_aa: CASSLDNRVRNTEAFF; cdr3_nt: TGCGCCAGCAGCTTGGATAACAGGGTTAGGAACACTGAAGCTTTCTTT
j_call: TRBJ1-1; clone_size: NA; v_call: TRBV4-1; cdr3_length: 14; d_call: NA; cdr3_aa: CASSHGTRNTEAFF; cdr3_nt: TGCGCCAGCAGCCACGGGACAAGGAACACTGAAGCTTTCTTT
j_call: TRBJ2-2; clone_size: NA; v_call: TRBV9; cdr3_length: 17; d_call: NA; cdr3_aa: CASSARQAIANTGELFF; cdr3_nt: TGTGCCAGCAGCGCACGACAGGCAATCGCGAACACCGGGGAGCTGTTTTTT
j_call: TRBJ1-4; clone_size: NA; v_call: TRBV18; cdr3_length: 20; d_call: TRBD1; cdr3_aa: CASSPLVVGTGGDINEKLFF; cdr3_nt: TGTGCCAGCTCACCCCTGGTCGTCGGGACAGGGGGCGATATTAATGAAAAACTGTTTTTT
j_call: TRBJ2-3; clone_size: NA; v_call: TRBV6-5; cdr3_length: 14; d_call: TRBD2; cdr3_aa: CASSYETAGVTQYF; cdr3_nt: TGTGCCAGCAGTTACGAGACTGCGGGGGTTACGCAGTATTTT
j_call: TRBJ1-2; clone_size: NA; v_call: TRBV5-8; cdr3_length: 15; d_call: TRBD1; cdr3_aa: CASVTGTGGNYGYTF; cdr3_nt: TGTGCCAGTGTGACCGGGACAGGGGGTAACTATGGCTACACCTTC
j_call: TRBJ1-1; clone_size: NA; v_call: TRBV4-1; cdr3_length: 16; d_call: NA; cdr3_aa: CASSQVAGFGVTEAFF; cdr3_nt: TGCGCCAGCAGCCAAGTTGCGGGGTTTGGCGTCACTGAAGCTTTCTTT
j_call: TRBJ1-1; clone_size: NA; v_call: TRBV11-1; cdr3_length: 13; d_call: NA; cdr3_aa: CASSLVGATEAFF; cdr3_nt: TGTGCCAGCAGCTTAGTAGGGGCCACTGAAGCTTTCTTT
j_call: TRBJ1-5; clone_size: NA; v_call: TRBV28; cdr3_length: 14; d_call: NA; cdr3_aa: CASSPAELSQPQHF; cdr3_nt: TGTGCCAGCAGTCCGGCGGAGTTAAGCCAGCCCCAGCATTTT
j_call: TRBJ2-7; clone_size: NA; v_call: TRBV11-2; cdr3_length: 16; d_call: NA; cdr3_aa: CASSKLTGTRPYEQYF; cdr3_nt: TGTGCCAGCAGCAAATTAACCGGGACACGACCCTACGAGCAGTACTTC